The present T cell receptor (beta chain) was sequenced within a study of cytomegalovirus exposure and HLA in healthy donors. Separate from the approximately 600-subject first cohort was the approximately 120-subject validation cohort, to which the donors belonged. Details on this clone: Its antigen is as yet unknown.

This CDR3 spans 15 amino acids. The J segment lost 4 bases and the V segment lost 3 bases, leaving 3 bases of the junction unmatched. CDR1 SNHLY and CDR2 FYNNEI come from the germline V gene. Study conclusions and caveats: The study designated some 180 TCR beta chains cytomegalovirus-associated. Rare TCR sequences dominated, though some public TCRs recurred in many donors. High specificity and sensitivity for cytomegalovirus status were reported for the classifier.

Only in-frame clones appear in the TCRdb table, and some are missing; sequencing was by immunoSEQ multiplex PCR. Of 180,000 or so clones in the sample, around 86% were seen once. The source is a man between 25 and 39 years old in good health and CMV-seropositive. The sequencing input was PBMCs. This rearrangement joins TRBV2 to TRBJ2-1; 10 bases are shared with TRBD2. CDR3 DNA sequence: TGTGCCAGCAGTGACATAGCGGGGGGTTACAATGAGCAGTTCTTC. Protein: CASSDIAGGYNEQFF.